Listed below are T cell receptor beta chains from one sample, sequenced in a study of shared clonotypes between healthy human individuals. This table comes from immunoSEQ multiplex PCR, and its TCRdb copy is limited to in-frame clones, with some not included. This sample carries approximately 740,000 clones, about 74% of them seen once, and the ten largest clones take 1.7%. Sequencing was performed on memory CD4+ T cells sorted from blood. These receptors all stem from a woman in her 30s in good health. Each CDR3 is given with its conserved first and last residue. A D gene is named only where the DNA matches it firmly. Part of the rows lack a size; the others show once, few, many or a class for expanded clones.

clone_size	j_call	v_call	d_call	cdr3_aa	cdr3_nt
NA	TRBJ1-5	TRBV27	TRBD1	CASSPDRDNQPQHF	TGTGCCAGCAGTCCCGACAGGGACAATCAGCCCCAGCATTTT
NA	TRBJ1-2	TRBV7-2	NA	CASSLYGAGYTF	TGTGCCAGCAGCTTATACGGGGCGGGCTACACCTTC
NA	TRBJ2-3	TRBV2	TRBD1	CASSTKKDRVAGTDTQYF	TGTGCCAGCAGTACCAAGAAGGACAGGGTGGCTGGCACAGATACGCAGTATTTT
once	TRBJ2-1	TRBV7-2	NA	CASSPPGSLGNEQFF	TGTGCCAGCAGCCCCCCCGGGTCTTTAGGCAATGAGCAGTTCTTC
NA	TRBJ1-5	TRBV5-4	NA	CAMWRGRTSLNDQPQHF	TGTGCCATGTGGAGGGGACGCACATCCCTTAACGATCAGCCCCAGCATTTT
few	TRBJ2-1	TRBV4-1	TRBD2	CASSQTLAGEPNEQFF	TGCGCCAGCAGCCAAACCCTAGCGGGCGAGCCAAATGAGCAGTTCTTC
NA	TRBJ1-1	TRBV28	NA	CASSPPANTEAFF	TGTGCCAGCAGTCCCCCAGCAAACACTGAAGCTTTCTTT
NA	TRBJ2-7	TRBV25-1	NA	CASSANSGLLYEQYF	TGTGCCAGCAGTGCAAACTCGGGACTCCTTTACGAGCAGTACTTC
NA	TRBJ1-1	TRBV4-1	TRBD1	CASSPYAQGETEAFF	TGCGCCAGCAGCCCCTACGCACAGGGGGAGACTGAAGCTTTCTTT
NA	TRBJ2-5	TRBV4-1	NA	CASSRDGRQYF	TGCGCCAGCAGCCGAGATGGTCGGCAGTACTTC
NA	TRBJ1-5	TRBV25-1	NA	CASSFSGGNQPQHF	TGTGCCAGCAGTTTCAGTGGCGGCAATCAGCCCCAGCATTTT
NA	TRBJ2-7	TRBV27	NA	CATQRGWENEQYF	TGTGCCACGCAAAGAGGGTGGGAGAACGAGCAGTACTTC
few	TRBJ1-2	TRBV6-1	NA	CASSESGTPYGYTF	TGTGCCAGCAGTGAATCGGGCACACCCTATGGCTACACCTTC
few	TRBJ1-2	TRBV11-2	TRBD1	CASSQRQGANYGYTF	TGTGCCAGCAGCCAGCGACAGGGGGCCAACTATGGCTACACCTTC